The 2 T cell receptor beta chains below come from one sample, sequenced in a study of blood T cell repertoires in COVID-19. Repertoires were generated with immunoSEQ multiplex PCR, while TCRdb's copy carries only in-frame clones and drops some. This sample has approximately 240,000 clones; more than 65% occur once, and the top ten carry roughly 2.4%. The sequencing input was peripheral blood. All receptors derive from a woman aged 55-70 years with acute or convalescent COVID-19.

V usage is TRBV24-1 and J usage is TRBJ1-1; D remains unclear. Germline V gene data show CDR1 as KGHDR and CDR2 as SFDVKD. This CDR3 is 13 amino acids long. The ends were cut back, 3 bases at V and 5 bases at J, with 9 bases in the middle. CDR3 loop: CATSDRRTTEAFF. DNA for the CDR3: TGTGCCACCAGTGATCGGAGGACTACTGAAGCTTTCTTT.

The genes are TRBV6-1 and TRBJ2-7; perhaps TRBD2 as D (5 bases). The CDR3 totals 15 residues. V lost 3 bases and J 2 bases, leaving 14 bases between the germline ends. Per the germline V gene, CDR1 is MNHNS and CDR2 is SASEGT. CDR3 protein: CASSDRTGSPYEQYF. The CDR3 coding sequence is TGTGCCAGCAGTGACCGGACGGGAAGCCCCTACGAGCAGTACTTC.